This TCR beta chain was captured by sequencing in a study of shared clonotypes between healthy human individuals. Trimming removed 4 bases from V and 2 bases from J; junction bases left unmatched: 14. Germline loops: CDR1 SEHNR, CDR2 FQNEAQ (reference sequence). This CDR3 comprises 18 residues. Profiled with immunoSEQ multiplex PCR; TCRdb holds only in-frame clones, not every one. Of about 680,000 clones listed, 90% to 95% were seen once; the top ten hold approximately 22%. The naive CD8 fraction comprised CD45RO-negative cells positively selected for CCR7 and excluded terminally differentiated effector memory CD45RA+ cells.

The TCR was taken from a man aged 30-40 years in good health. V gene TRBV7-9 combines with J gene TRBJ2-1; 7 bases fit TRBD2. The sequenced sample was naive CD8+ T cells sorted from blood. In nucleotides, the CDR3 is TGTGCCAGCAGCTCCCGGGGTGCTGCGGGAGTAACCTACAATGAGCAGTTCTTC. This translates into CASSSRGAAGVTYNEQFF. Using reference TRBV7-9 and TRBJ2-1 for the parts outside the CDR3, the full variable domain is DTGVSQNPRHKITKRGQNVTFRCDPISEHNRLYWYRQTLGQGPEFLTYFQNEAQLEKSRLLSDRFSAERPKGSFSTLEIQRTEQGDSAMYLCASSSRGAAGVTYNEQFFGPGTRLTVL.